The next 28 T cell receptor beta chains were all read from a single sample in a study of blood T cell repertoires in COVID-19 (dated by TCRdb to about 2020). The library relied on the immunoSEQ multiplex PCR assay. The clones in this table, taken by TCRdb from immuneACCESS, are in-frame only. Not every clone is retained; where verified, under half of the shortfall comes from an unresolved V gene, and the cause of the rest is unknown. Within this sample are fewer than 150,000 clones, with about 79% of them counted one time only. The ten biggest clones cover less than 20% of the sample. The sample was peripheral blood. Every receptor here comes from a woman aged 45-60 years with acute or convalescent COVID-19.

With respect to this clone: The junction and the germline gene differ at one end; a read error may be behind it. The genes are TRBV6-1 and TRBJ1-5; 8 positions agree with TRBD1. This CDR3 has 18 amino acids. Germline CDR1 MNHNS, CDR2 SASEGT. The DNA of the CDR3 is TGTGCCAGCAGGGAAGTTGGGACAGGCATGTATAGCAATCAGCCCCAGCATTTT. Translating gives CASREVGTGMYSNQPQHF.

This sequence joins TRBV2 and TRBJ2-7; possibly TRBD1 for D (6 bases). The germline V gene has CDR1 SNHLY and CDR2 FYNNEI. V shed 0 bases and J shed 3 bases, with 9 bases lying between them. The CDR3 is 14 residues long. The CDR3 DNA sequence: TGTGCCAGCAGTGAAGCGGGACAAAACTACGAGCAGTACTTC. Translation gives CASSEAGQNYEQYF.

The chain recombines TRBV19 with TRBJ1-5, with a tentative D call TRBD1 (5 bases). The V gene's germline CDR1 is LNHDA and CDR2 SQIVND (reference sequence). The CDR3 runs to 15 residues. V was trimmed by 5 bases and J by 3 bases, leaving 14 bases between them. The CDR3 DNA reads as TGTGCCAGTAGTTCAAAACAGGAATACAATCAGCCCCAGCATTTT. The encoded protein is CASSSKQEYNQPQHF. The whole variable domain, remainder taken from reference TRBV19 and TRBJ1-5, is DGGITQSPKYLFRKEGQNVTLSCEQNLNHDAMYWYRQDPGQGLRLIYYSQIVNDFQKGDIAEGYSVSREKKESFPLTVTSAQKNPTAFYLCASSSKQEYNQPQHFGDGTRLSIL.

The chain uses TRBV19 and TRBJ2-5; possible D gene TRBD1, 6 bases. Trimming cost V 4 bases and J 2 bases, with 8 bases left between them. Germline CDR1 and CDR2: LNHDA and SQIVND (reference sequence). The CDR3 length is 13 residues. The CDR3 reads CASSTGQQETQYF. The CDR3 region has the DNA TGTGCCAGTAGTACCGGACAGCAAGAGACCCAGTACTTC.

J is TRBJ1-5 and V is TRBV11-2, with unresolved D. Trimming cost V 3 bases and J 6 bases, with 9 bases left between them. Germline assignment: CDR1 SGHAT and CDR2 FQNNGV. CDR3 length: 13 residues. CDR3 nucleotide sequence: TGTGCCAGCAGCTTCGGGTTAGCTCAGCCCCAGCATTTT. Protein sequence: CASSFGLAQPQHF.

V and J are TRBV6-1 and TRBJ2-7; possibly TRBD1 for D (6 bases). This CDR3 is built from 16 residues. Germline CDR1 MNHNS, CDR2 SASEGT. Deletions cut 1 base from V and 3 bases from J, with 16 bases between. The CDR3 loop reads CASSEEAGQPIYEQYF. CDR3 sequence (DNA): TGTGCCAGCAGTGAAGAAGCAGGACAGCCAATCTACGAGCAGTACTTC.

This sequence joins TRBV5-1 and TRBJ1-4; weak D call: TRBD1 (6 bases). CDR1 SGHRS and CDR2 YFSETQ come from the germline V gene. CDR3 length: 16 residues. Trimming shortened V by 2 bases and J by 0 bases, and 11 bases separated the two germline ends. CDR3 protein: CASSFGQTATNEKLFF. The DNA for the CDR3 is TGCGCCAGCAGCTTTGGACAGACAGCAACTAATGAAAAACTGTTTTTT.

The chain joins TRBV6-5 to TRBJ2-6, with D possibly matching TRBD1 (5 bases). Germline V gives CDR1 MNHEY, CDR2 SVGAGI. The CDR3 loop spans 15 amino acids. The germline V and J ends were trimmed by 5 bases and 0 bases, with 8 bases remaining between them. The CDR3 here is CASSLQDSGANVLTF. DNA of the CDR3: TGTGCCAGCAGTCTACAGGACTCTGGGGCCAACGTCCTGACTTTC.

This clone was detected ten times or more. The chain joins TRBV4-2 to TRBJ1-2; the match to TRBD1 covers 9 bases. Looked up from germline, CDR1 is LGHNA and CDR2 is YNFKEQ. This CDR3 contains 14 residues. V shed 2 bases and J 8 bases; nucleotides not matched to a gene: 6. Here the CDR3 DNA reads TGTGCCAGCAGCCAACGACAGGGGGAGGGGGGCTACACCTTC. This codes for CASSQRQGEGGYTF.

This clone was detected once. The chain has TRBV29-1 and TRBJ2-1; no clear D gene. The germline gives CDR1 SQVTM, CDR2 ANQGSEA. This CDR3 region has 14 residues. Trimming removed 3 bases at V and 3 bases at J, with 12 bases between. The CDR3 DNA reads TGCAGCGTTGACAGTGATAACAGCTACAATGAGCAGTTCTTC. This gives the protein CSVDSDNSYNEQFF.

The chain links TRBV12-3 or TRBV12-4 to TRBJ1-2, with D uncertain. The CDR3 loop spans 13 amino acids. Trimming removed 3 bases from V and 2 bases from J, with 7 bases in between. CDR3 bases: TGTGCCAGCAGTTTGCAGGAAAACTATGGCTACACCTTC. Translation gives CASSLQENYGYTF.

The J gene is TRBJ2-3, the V gene TRBV9, with 9 bases identical to TRBD2. Germline V CDR1 and CDR2: SGDLS, YYNGEE. CDR3 size: 14 residues. V was clipped by 2 bases and J by 4 bases; unmatched bases: 2. DNA of the CDR3: TGTGCCAGCAGCGTGCGGGGGGGCGCAGATACGCAGTATTTT. This translates into CASSVRGGADTQYF.

The rearrangement links TRBV2 to TRBJ1-2; the D gene is possibly TRBD1 (6 bases). V was trimmed by 4 bases and J by 8 bases, leaving 20 bases between them. Germline CDR1 and CDR2: SNHLY and FYNNEI. There are 15 residues in the CDR3. The CDR3 reads CASSGAIQGSSGYTF. The CDR3 DNA reads TGTGCCAGCAGTGGGGCCATACAGGGTTCGTCCGGCTACACCTTC.

A few counts support this clone. The rearrangement uses TRBV21-1 and TRBJ1-1; the DNA was not used to check the table's D call, TRBD1. TRBV21-1 is designated a pseudogene. The CDR3 consists of 17 residues. The CDR3 DNA is TGTGCCAGCAGCAAAGTCGGGGACAGGGGGGAGTGCACTGAAGCTTTCTTT. Protein product: CASSKVGDRGECTEAFF.

The chain links TRBV4-2 to TRBJ2-7; D is undetermined. V lost 4 bases, J lost 1 base, and 17 bases lay in between. The length of the CDR3 is 16 residues. Germline assignment: CDR1 LGHNA and CDR2 YNFKEQ. The CDR3 loop reads CASSLHPPSESYEQYF. The DNA of the CDR3 is TGTGCCAGCAGCCTTCACCCCCCAAGTGAGTCCTACGAGCAGTACTTC.

This chain joins TRBV5-1 and TRBJ2-1, with a weak D call TRBD1 (6 bases). This CDR3 comprises 15 residues. V was cut by 4 bases and J by 4 bases, with 15 bases left in between. The germline gives CDR1 SGHRS, CDR2 YFSETQ. CDR3 DNA sequence: TGCGCCAGCAGCCACGACAGGTTGCCTTACAATGAGCAGTTCTTC. Amino acid sequence: CASSHDRLPYNEQFF. Full variable domain (remainder filled in from reference TRBV5-1 and TRBJ2-1): KAGVTQTPRYLIKTRGQQVTLSCSPISGHRSVSWYQQTPGQGLQFLFEYFSETQRNKGNFPGRFSGRQFSNSRSEMNVSTLELGDSALYLCASSHDRLPYNEQFFGPGTRLTVL.

The rearrangement uses TRBV7-9 and TRBJ1-1; D is unclear. Germline CDR1 and CDR2: SEHNR and FQNEAQ (reference sequence). V lost 5 bases to trimming and J lost 5 bases, with 21 bases between them. CDR3 size: 16 residues. CDR3 in amino acids: CASSRWSRPWNTEAFF. For the CDR3, the DNA is TGTGCCAGCAGCCGATGGAGCCGGCCGTGGAATACTGAAGCTTTCTTT.

The chain joins TRBV6-5 to TRBJ1-1; the D is unclear. Trimming pared 3 bases from V and 2 bases from J, leaving 10 bases between. This CDR3 spans 14 amino acids. Germline CDR1 MNHEY, CDR2 SVGAGI. The CDR3 here is CASSYSNRNTEAFF. The CDR3 bases are TGTGCCAGCAGTTATTCAAACAGAAACACTGAAGCTTTCTTT.

The chain combines TRBV9 with TRBJ1-3, with D uncertain. The ends were cut back, 6 bases at V and 0 bases at J, with 13 bases in the middle. CDR3 length: 15 residues. Germline V lookup: CDR1 SGDLS, CDR2 YYNGEE. The CDR3 region is CASTSSPDSGNTIYF. The CDR3 DNA reads as TGTGCCAGCACTAGTTCTCCAGACTCTGGAAACACCATATATTTT.

This chain links TRBV30 with TRBJ2-3; TRBD1 might be the D (5 bases). The germline V gene has CDR1 GTSNPN and CDR2 SVGIG (reference sequence). This CDR3 has 14 amino acids. V shed 4 bases and J shed 0 bases, with 11 bases lying between them. CDR3 nucleotides: TGTGCCTGGAAGGACACTACTAGCACAGATACGCAGTATTTT. Translating gives CAWKDTTSTDTQYF.

This rearrangement joins TRBV19 to TRBJ1-5; D may be TRBD1 (5 bases). The CDR3 runs to 17 residues. The germline CDR1 and CDR2 sequences are LNHDA and SQIVND (reference sequence). The V end was cut by 3 bases, the J end by 7 bases, with 22 bases between. The CDR3: CASSILRQGGMEQPQHF. CDR3 sequence (DNA): TGTGCCAGTAGTATTCTTCGTCAGGGAGGGATGGAACAGCCCCAGCATTTT.

The gene calls are TRBV27 and TRBJ1-1; 10 nucleotides line up with TRBD1. V gave up 5 bases and J gave up 4 bases; unmatched junction bases: 7. The CDR3 length is 15 residues. Germline V CDR1 and CDR2: MNHEY, SMNVEV (reference sequence). The CDR3 coding sequence is TGTGCCAGCAGTCAGGATTGGACAGGGGGCACTGAAGCTTTCTTT. Translation gives CASSQDWTGGTEAFF.

This CDR3 is CASTRGKDQPQHF. CDR3 sequence (DNA): TGTGCCAGCACTCGGGGGAAGGATCAGCCCCAGCATTTT. The chain has TRBV6-5 and TRBJ1-5; maybe TRBD1 (5 bases). CDR3 size: 13 residues. The germline V gene encodes CDR1 MNHEY and CDR2 SVGAGI. The V gene lost 7 bases and the J gene lost 5 bases, with 12 bases spanning the gap.

The chain uses TRBV27 and TRBJ2-7, with 11 positions matching TRBD1. Germline V CDR1 and CDR2: MNHEY, SMNVEV (reference sequence). There are 14 residues in the CDR3. The V and J ends lost 6 bases and 0 bases, in that order; junction bases with no gene match: 1. CDR3 amino acids: CASSGTGGSYEQYF. Written as DNA, the CDR3 is TGTGCCAGCAGCGGGACAGGGGGCTCCTACGAGCAGTACTTC.

The table lists this clone with a few counts. The chain carries TRBV19 and TRBJ2-2; tentative D call: TRBD1 (6 bases). Germline V gene data show CDR1 as LNHDA and CDR2 as SQIVND (reference sequence). This CDR3 is 15 amino acids long. The V end was cut by 11 bases, the J end by 3 bases, with 19 bases between. CDR3: CASTGPGLDTGELFF. The CDR3 DNA follows: TGTGCCTCAACAGGGCCCGGGCTTGACACCGGGGAGCTGTTTTTT.

The chain employs TRBV3-1 (or the pseudogene TRBV3-2) and TRBJ2-7, with D perhaps matching TRBD2 (6 bases). Germline V gene data show CDR1 as LGHDT and CDR2 as YNNKEL (reference sequence). V was cut by 5 bases and J by 3 bases, with 17 bases left in between. CDR3 length: 15 residues. CDR3 bases: TGTGCCAGCAGCTCCGGGGGAGGACCCAACTACGAGCAGTACTTC. Translating gives CASSSGGGPNYEQYF.

The rearrangement links TRBV9 to TRBJ2-4, with TRBD1 as a possible D gene (5 bases). CDR1 is SGDLS, CDR2 YYNGEE, per germline. Trimming pared 3 bases from V and 2 bases from J, leaving 12 bases between. The CDR3 consists of 15 residues. The CDR3 nucleotides read TGTGCCAGCAGCGAAACTACAGGTCCCAAAAACATTCAGTACTTC. This encodes CASSETTGPKNIQYF.

The chain links TRBV5-1 to TRBJ1-2, with TRBD1 as a possible D gene (6 bases). The CDR3 totals 14 residues. The germline gives CDR1 SGHRS, CDR2 YFSETQ. V was trimmed by 4 bases and J by 5 bases, leaving 15 bases between them. CDR3 loop: CASSVSGTTYGYTF. CDR3 nucleotide sequence: TGCGCCAGCAGCGTGTCCGGGACAACGTATGGCTACACCTTC.